This T cell receptor beta chain appears in the sequencing data of a study of shared clonotypes between healthy human individuals (dated by TCRdb to about 2020). Looking at the study overall: The cohort included three men and a couple of women between 18 and 49 years of age. Per donor, three plates each were used for CD4 naive and CD4 memory, two for CD8 naive, and one for CD8 memory. To estimate repertoire size and how much clonotype sharing occurs between individuals, the study deeply sequenced the blood TCR repertoires of five or six healthy adults. Libraries were prepared and TCR repertoires were sequenced by different laboratories using diverse techniques, in order to increase sequencing depth and limit assay-specific biases. Between about 0.85 and 9.5 billion PBMCs per donor were obtained by leukapheresis.

CD8 naive samples were obtained by positive selection for CCR7 among CD45RO-negative cells, yielding a CD45RA+CCR7+ population from which TemRA cells were excluded. Healthy HIV-negative adults with no recently reported acute infections or vaccinations were included as donors. Every donor was a Caucasian adult living in Nashville, Tennessee, USA. After blood collection by leukapheresis, PBMCs were isolated using Ficoll-Histopaque density gradient centrifugation and then cryopreserved in the vapor phase of liquid nitrogen. Analytical flow cytometry was used to check the purity and quantity of each magnetically sorted T cell population. Genomic DNA was isolated from every sorted fraction and measured by UV absorbance on a Nanodrop 2000c. The germline V gene yields SNHLY for CDR1 and FYNNEI for CDR2. The cysteine opens and the phenylalanine closes a CDR3 of 14 amino acids. The CDR3 DNA has 42 bases and is translated from base 1. Compared with germline, V lacks 1 base and J lacks 4 bases; bases without a gene match: 3.

Comments on this clone: The specificity of this receptor is unknown. No base quality values were provided; no much bigger clone lies one nucleotide off.

Overall results and qualifications from the work: Naive subsets generally had larger estimated clonotype richness than memory subsets. Approximately 5% of naive CD4, 3.5% of naive CD8, approximately 2% of memory CD4, and 0.35% to 0.4% of memory CD8 clonotypes were shared across several donors. Higher generation probabilities were observed for clonotypes shared by all four sorted-subset donors than for non-shared clonotypes. Because the study included only a small number of donors, the genetic and exposure-history diversity represented was limited. Pairwise subsampling led to the expectation that sequencing depth would affect the degree of clonotype sharing among donors. Even with the large sequencing depth, rarefaction of the sorted-subset datasets indicated that sequencing was incomplete. Sampling was restricted to blood, and TCR repertoires in tissues likely differ from the TCR repertoires found in blood.

Using the deep immunoSEQ assay, multiplex PCR amplified TCR CDR3 regions from genomic DNA. For each cell subset, the extracted genomic DNA was distributed evenly across all wells of several immunoSEQ 96-well plates, and each plate served as one replicate. For sorted subsets, around 200 ng genomic DNA, equal to 30,000 or so T cell genomes, was loaded into each replicate PCR. The purified libraries were quantified using a Qubit 3.0 fluorometer, sized with a Bioanalyzer 2100, and then quantified again using the KAPA Library Quantification kit. Every immunoSEQ 96-well plate was sequenced on a separate single-read 150-cycle Illumina NextSeq 550 flow cell. In the original analysis: Because the immunoSEQ output included only junctional sequences and no quality scores, the filtering could not be the same as the filtering used for full-length reads. Sequences were annotated with PyIR, a Python wrapper for IgBLAST v1.9, and V/J genes and CDR3 were assigned using IMGT germline references. Reads were filtered out if the reads had weak V/J assignments (E-value above 1e-6), no CDR3, stop codons, out-of-frame junctions, or ambiguous translated residues. V3J clonotypes were defined as sequences sharing the same inferred V gene, J gene, and CDR3 amino acid sequence. Percentage overlap between repertoires was calculated by dividing the number of shared unique clonotypes by the size of the smaller repertoire. Three approaches were used to assess repertoire richness: RTK rarefaction, the Chao1 estimator, and Recon v2.1 estimates of unobserved clonotypes. Generation probabilities were computed with OLGA for all TCRbeta clonotypes obtained by the gDNA method from a few donors. This immuneACCESS table, as held by TCRdb, lists in-frame sequences with V and J called but not all clones. Of the missing ones, under half trace to an unresolved V gene in checked studies; the others have no known cause. V and J calls and clone size follow that table, whereas D and trimming were derived from the DNA. Here the sample has more than 2 million clones; about 94% occur a single time. About 1.1% of the sample is in the top ten clones.

The sequencing sample was made of naive CD8+ T cells sorted from blood. Sample cell subset or site, as interpreted from the label and publication: CD45RA+CCR7+. The origin of this receptor is a man between 18 and 29 years old in good health. Here the chain combines TRBV2 and TRBJ2-7; 8 central bases correspond to TRBD1. The nucleotides read TGTGCCAGCAGTGAAGGACAGGGGAGATACGAGCAGTACTTC. Translated, this is CASSEGQGRYEQYF.